These 19 T cell receptor beta chains came from one sample sequenced in a study of blood T cell repertoires in COVID-19 (dated by TCRdb to about 2020). The protocol used for the library was the immunoSEQ multiplex PCR assay. TCRdb mirrors the immuneACCESS table, restricted to in-frame sequences. Some clones are absent from its copies; in checked studies, under half trace to an unresolved V gene, and the reason for the others is unknown. In all, the sample holds around 70,000 clones, and approximately 79% of those were seen once. The top ten clones comprise just over 6.5% of the sample. The specimen was peripheral blood. The receptors stem from a man aged 55 to 70 with acute or convalescent COVID-19.

This clone has a handful of counts. The chain has TRBV7-8 and TRBJ2-7; the D is unclear. The CDR3 runs to 13 residues. V was pared by 5 bases and J by 2 bases, with 10 bases between. Germline V gene sequence: CDR1 SGHVS, CDR2 FQNEAQ. The CDR3 sequence is CASSLRITYEQYF. For the CDR3, the DNA is TGTGCCAGCAGCCTCCGTATAACCTACGAGCAGTACTTC. Full variable domain (rest looked up from reference TRBV7-8 and TRBJ2-7): GAGVSQSPRYKVAKRGQDVALRCDPISGHVSLFWYQQALGQGPEFLTYFQNEAQLDKSGLPSDRFFAERPEGSVSTLKIQRTQQEDSAVYLCASSLRITYEQYFGPGTRLTVT.

This clone was observed once. The DNA is omitted, as the CDR3 cannot be located on it reliably, and the CDR3 follows TCRdb's listing. The J gene is TRBJ1-5, the V gene TRBV3-1 (or the pseudogene TRBV3-2). The CDR3 is 16 amino acids in total, end residues counted. The germline gives CDR1 LGHDT, CDR2 YNNKEL (reference sequence). The chain's CDR3 is CASSQARGLAISPSIF.

The gene calls are TRBV7-8 and TRBJ2-7, with TRBD1 matching over 7 bases. The V gene end was trimmed by 7 bases and the J gene end by 0 bases; junction bases not matched to a gene: 6. This CDR3 spans 14 amino acids. Germline V CDR1 and CDR2: SGHVS, FQNEAQ. The DNA of the CDR3 is TGTGCCAGCAAACAGGGGCAGTTCTCCTACGAGCAGTACTTC. This codes for CASKQGQFSYEQYF.

This clone was found once. This chain links TRBV7-2 with TRBJ2-5; the D is unclear. Trimming removed 3 bases at V and 5 bases at J, with 4 bases between. Germline V gene sequence: CDR1 SGHTA, CDR2 FQGNSA. This CDR3 spans 11 amino acids. Here the CDR3 DNA reads TGTGCCAGCAGCTTTCGTGAGACCCAGTACTTC. Translating it yields CASSFRETQYF.

The V gene is TRBV7-2, the J gene TRBJ1-2; 7 bases map to TRBD1. Germline CDR1 is SGHTA and CDR2 is FQGNSA. The CDR3 spans 15 residues. The junction had 11 bases not matched to a gene; V was cut back by 6 bases and J by 4 bases. The CDR3 DNA reads TGTGCCAGCAGACAGGGGACAAGCCGTTCCTATGGCTACACCTTC. Protein: CASRQGTSRSYGYTF.

This clone was detected once. V is TRBV10-3 and J is TRBJ2-2, with 7 bases fitting TRBD2. Germline V lookup: CDR1 ENHRY, CDR2 SYGVKD. Trimming at V came to 6 bases and at J to 0 bases, leaving 1 base not matched to a gene. The CDR3 extends over 14 amino acids. CDR3 region: CAIRRGANTGELFF. CDR3 coding DNA: TGTGCCATCAGACGGGGGGCGAACACCGGGGAGCTGTTTTTT.

The chain links TRBV15 to TRBJ1-3; no firm D call. The germline V and J ends were trimmed by 0 bases and 1 base, with 7 bases remaining between them. Germline lookup yields CDR1 LNHNV and CDR2 YYDKDF (reference sequence). The CDR3 contains 15 residues. As DNA, the CDR3 is TGTGCCACCAGCAGAGACCGGGGTTCTGGAAACACCATATATTTT. Protein sequence: CATSRDRGSGNTIYF.

The V call is TRBV18, the J call TRBJ1-6; 7 bases are shared with TRBD1. Losses at the gene ends were 4 bases for V and 6 bases for J; bases not matched to a gene: 3. In germline, CDR1 is KGHSH, CDR2 LQKENI. The CDR3 runs to 14 residues. CDR3 amino acids: CASSLDRVNSPLHF. The CDR3 bases are TGTGCCAGCTCACTCGACAGGGTTAATTCACCCCTCCACTTT.

The genes are TRBV4-2 and TRBJ1-5, with 7 bases aligning to TRBD1. The CDR3 contains 16 residues. Germline V lookup: CDR1 LGHNA, CDR2 YNFKEQ. Trimming at V came to 0 bases and at J to 7 bases, leaving 9 bases not matched to a gene. CDR3 sequence (DNA): TGTGCCAGCAGCCAAGATAGTGAGACAGGGACACAGCCCCAGCATTTT. Encoded protein: CASSQDSETGTQPQHF.

This clone was seen only a few times. The chain carries TRBV3-1 (or the pseudogene TRBV3-2) and TRBJ2-5; D is unresolved. This CDR3 comprises 14 residues. Trimming stripped 6 bases from V and 0 bases from J, with 11 bases between. Per the germline V gene, CDR1 is LGHDT and CDR2 is YNNKEL (reference sequence). This CDR3 is CASSPTPYQETQYF. Here the CDR3 DNA reads TGTGCCAGCAGTCCGACACCTTACCAAGAGACCCAGTACTTC.

This chain links TRBV4-1 with TRBJ2-3, with 13 bases fitting TRBD2. Germline V lookup: CDR1 MGHRA, CDR2 YSYEKL. Trimming took 4 bases from V and 2 from J; bases not matched to a gene: 3. CDR3 length: 16 residues. The DNA of the CDR3 is TGCGCCAGCAGCCCGGGACTAGCGGGGTTCACAGATACGCAGTATTTT. Translation gives CASSPGLAGFTDTQYF.

The rearrangement links TRBV13 to TRBJ1-5; D call uncertain. Germline V gene sequence: CDR1 PRHDT, CDR2 FYEKMQ (reference sequence). Trimming stripped 5 bases from V and 4 bases from J, with 6 bases between. CDR3 length: 12 amino acids. CDR3 amino acids: CASSHQNQPQHF. The CDR3 nucleotides read TGTGCCAGCAGCCACCAGAATCAGCCCCAGCATTTT.

The rearrangement links TRBV10-3 to TRBJ1-1, with TRBD1 matching 9 bases. This CDR3 has 14 residues. The J segment lost 6 bases and the V segment lost 6 bases, leaving 8 bases of the junction unmatched. CDR1 is ENHRY and CDR2 is SYGVKD in the germline V gene. The CDR3 nucleotides are TGTGCCATCAGGCCGGGACAGGGAATGCCTGAAGCTTTCTTT. This encodes CAIRPGQGMPEAFF.

V gene TRBV7-9 combines with J gene TRBJ1-3, with 8 bases matching TRBD1. The junction had 6 bases not matched to a gene; V was cut back by 5 bases and J by 3 bases. The CDR3 sequence is 15 residues long. The germline CDR1 and CDR2 sequences are SEHNR and FQNEAQ (reference sequence). The CDR3 loop is CASSPQGAHGNTIYF. CDR3 nucleotides: TGTGCCAGCAGCCCCCAGGGGGCCCATGGAAACACCATATATTTT.

CDR3 sequence reads: CASSYPRGNNQPQHF. The CDR3 region has the DNA TGTGCCAGCAGTTATCCCCGCGGGAACAATCAGCCCCAGCATTTT. V usage is TRBV6-2 or TRBV6-3 and J usage is TRBJ1-5; no clear D. Germline-derived CDR1 and CDR2 are MNHEY and SVGEGT. This CDR3 has 15 residues. The V and J ends lost 3 bases and 3 bases respectively, with 12 bases between them.

The chain combines TRBV11-2 with TRBJ1-1; 7 bases map to TRBD1. Germline CDR1 is SGHAT and CDR2 is FQNNGV. V lost 0 bases to trimming and J lost 4 bases; unmatched junction nucleotides: 5. The CDR3 has 15 residues. The CDR3 region is CASSLDDRVVTEAFF. For the CDR3, the DNA is TGTGCCAGCAGCTTAGATGACAGGGTTGTCACTGAAGCTTTCTTT.

The genes are TRBV18 and TRBJ2-4; possible D gene TRBD1, 5 bases. The germline V and J ends were trimmed by 4 bases and 1 base, with 8 bases remaining between them. The CDR3 totals 14 residues. Germline CDR1 is KGHSH and CDR2 is LQKENI. This CDR3 reads CASSLPGAKNIQYF. In nucleotides, the CDR3 is TGTGCCAGCTCACTTCCAGGGGCCAAAAACATTCAGTACTTC.

The genes are TRBV7-2 and TRBJ1-6; 9 bases agree with TRBD1. J gave up 0 bases and V 3 bases, and 3 bases lay outside the gene matches. Germline V gene lookup returns CDR1 SGHTA and CDR2 FQGNSA. The length of the CDR3 is 17 residues. Here the CDR3 reads CASSFGQGSSYNSPLHF. CDR3 nucleotide sequence: TGTGCCAGCAGCTTCGGACAGGGGAGCTCCTATAATTCACCCCTCCACTTT.

The sample holds a few counts of this clone. The chain links TRBV7-9 to TRBJ1-1; D not resolved. The CDR3 sequence is 14 residues long. Germline CDR1 is SEHNR and CDR2 is FQNEAQ (reference sequence). The germline V and J ends were trimmed by 2 bases and 0 bases, with 7 bases remaining between them. The CDR3 region has the DNA TGTGCCAGCAGCTTAATAAGCATGAACACTGAAGCTTTCTTT. This encodes CASSLISMNTEAFF.